Listed below are T cell receptor beta chains from one sample, sequenced in a study of shared clonotypes between healthy human individuals. Sequenced by immunoSEQ multiplex PCR; TCRdb stores in-frame clones only, minus some. The table includes roughly 1.5 million clones, 98% detected once. The sequencing sample was made of naive CD4+ T cells sorted from blood. Every receptor here comes from a man in his thirties or forties in good health. Both conserved end residues are part of each CDR3. The D gene is left open where the match is weak. The size field is filled for only some rows; it gives once, few, many or a size class.

V gene	clone size	J gene	D gene	CDR3 protein	CDR3 DNA
TRBV5-1	-	TRBJ2-5	TRBD2	CASSLGSFGGLAPETQYF	TGCGCCAGCAGCTTGGGGTCCTTTGGGGGACTAGCCCCAGAGACCCAGTACTTC
TRBV7-2	-	TRBJ2-2	TRBD1	CASLRDSLNTGELFF	TGTGCCAGCCTTCGGGACAGTTTAAACACCGGGGAGCTGTTTTTT
TRBV5-6	once	TRBJ2-5	-	CASSLKRRETQYF	TGTGCCAGCAGCTTGAAGCGGAGAGAGACCCAGTACTTC
TRBV18	-	TRBJ2-7	-	CASSGIDRSVEQYF	TGTGCCAGCTCAGGAATCGACCGTTCTGTCGAGCAGTACTTC
TRBV10-3	-	TRBJ2-1	-	CAISVGPPLPNEQFF	TGTGCCATCAGTGTTGGACCGCCCCTTCCCAATGAGCAGTTCTTC
TRBV7-8	once	TRBJ1-1	TRBD1	CASSGRTGGASWAFF	TGTGCCAGCAGCGGGCGGACAGGGGGCGCCTCTTGGGCTTTCTTT
TRBV28	-	TRBJ2-7	-	CASSLGGHMGEQYF	TGTGCCAGCAGTTTAGGGGGCCATATGGGCGAGCAGTACTTC
TRBV15	-	TRBJ1-2	-	CATSRNRQLSDYGYTF	TGTGCCACCAGCAGGAATCGACAGCTATCTGACTATGGCTACACCTTC
TRBV7-2	-	TRBJ2-7	-	CASSRGLWDEQYF	TGTGCCAGCAGCAGGGGTCTATGGGACGAGCAGTACTTC
TRBV7-9	-	TRBJ1-5	TRBD1	CASSRTGVNQPQHF	TGTGCCAGCAGCCGGACAGGGGTCAATCAGCCCCAGCATTTT
TRBV27	-	TRBJ1-5	-	CASSWRQGFNQPQHF	TGTGCCAGCAGTTGGCGGCAGGGGTTCAATCAGCCCCAGCATTTT
TRBV10-3	-	TRBJ2-3	TRBD1	CAISDYRDRATDTQYF	TGTGCCATCAGTGACTACCGGGACAGGGCCACAGATACGCAGTATTTT
TRBV28	-	TRBJ2-1	-	CASSPGTLEQFF	TGTGCCAGCAGTCCGGGGACCTTGGAGCAGTTCTTC
TRBV28	once	TRBJ2-3	-	CASSSRGFTDTQYF	TGTGCCAGCAGTTCCCGGGGCTTCACAGATACGCAGTATTTT
TRBV10-3	-	TRBJ2-7	TRBD2	CAISEGTSGNSYEQYF	TGTGCCATCAGTGAGGGGACTAGCGGGAATTCCTACGAGCAGTACTTC
TRBV7-2	-	TRBJ2-1	-	CASSDLLASEQFF	TGTGCCAGCAGCGACCTTCTAGCGTCTGAGCAGTTCTTC
TRBV5-1	-	TRBJ1-4	TRBD1	CASSEGQFTEKLFF	TGCGCCAGCAGCGAGGGACAGTTCACTGAAAAACTGTTTTTT
TRBV5-6	-	TRBJ2-5	TRBD2	CASSLSGAEETQYF	TGTGCCAGCAGCCTTAGCGGGGCCGAGGAGACCCAGTACTTC
TRBV10-3	-	TRBJ2-1	-	CAISEGQHPYNEQFF	TGTGCCATCAGTGAAGGACAGCACCCATACAATGAGCAGTTCTTC